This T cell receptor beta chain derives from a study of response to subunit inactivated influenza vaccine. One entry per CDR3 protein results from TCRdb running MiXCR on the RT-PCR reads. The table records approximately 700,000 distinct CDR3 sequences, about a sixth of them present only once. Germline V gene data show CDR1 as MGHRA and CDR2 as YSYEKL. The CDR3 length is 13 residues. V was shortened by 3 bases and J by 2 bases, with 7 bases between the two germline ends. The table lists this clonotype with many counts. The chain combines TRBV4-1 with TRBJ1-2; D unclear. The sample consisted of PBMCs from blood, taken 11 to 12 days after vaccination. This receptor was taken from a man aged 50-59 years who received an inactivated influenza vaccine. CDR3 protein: CASSQELNYGYTF. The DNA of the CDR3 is TGCGCCAGCAGCCAGGAACTCAACTATGGCTACACCTTC.